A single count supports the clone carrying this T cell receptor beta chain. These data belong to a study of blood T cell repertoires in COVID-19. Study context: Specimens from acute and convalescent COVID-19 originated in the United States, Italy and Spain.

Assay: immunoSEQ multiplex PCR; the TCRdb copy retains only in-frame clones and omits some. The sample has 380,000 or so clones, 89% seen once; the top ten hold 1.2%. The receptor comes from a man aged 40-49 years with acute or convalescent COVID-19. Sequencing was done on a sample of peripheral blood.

CDR3 nucleotide sequence: TGCGCCAGCAGCAGGGGACAGGGGACCGGGGAGCTGTTTTTT. Its translation: CASSRGQGTGELFF. The chain carries TRBV5-1 and TRBJ2-2; TRBD1 aligns across 10 bases. From germline, CDR1 is SGHRS and CDR2 YFSETQ. V lost 4 bases and J lost 5; bases outside the gene matches: 2. There are 14 residues in the CDR3.